What follows is one T cell receptor beta chain and its context. Antigen unknown. This sample stems from a study of CD8+CD57+ T cells in acquired aplastic anemia. In germline, CDR1 is LNHDA, CDR2 SQIVND (reference sequence). This CDR3 region has 15 residues. V was clipped by 1 base and J by 4 bases, with 13 bases between them. Study findings and constraints: Controls and patients did not differ significantly in CD8+ Simpson's diversity.

Genomic DNA provided the template from which TCR beta VDJ and CDR3 profiles were obtained. TCRdb ran MiXCR on the reads and lists one entry per CDR3 protein. The table has hundreds of thousands of distinct CDR3 sequences, about two thirds seen once. The sequenced material came from sorted CD4+, CD8+, or CD8+CD57+ T cells (not recorded which) from PBMCs. This rearrangement joins TRBV19 to TRBJ1-1; D gene ambiguous. The sequence derives from a human donor in good health, serving as a control. DNA of the CDR3: TGTGCCAGTAGTATAGTTTTGGGGAGGAGCACTGAAGCTTTCTTT. This gives the protein CASSIVLGRSTEAFF.